This T cell receptor (beta chain) emerged from a study of cytomegalovirus exposure and HLA in healthy donors. Study-wide results and caveats: In a later analysis, CMV-associated beta chains were mostly HLA-associated, it appeared. It was reported that the classifier diagnosed cytomegalovirus status with high specificity and sensitivity in both the original and validation cohorts.

Both 60 Vbeta primers and 13 Jbeta primers went into the PCR. Profiling relied on immunoSEQ multiplex PCR, and the TCRdb table lists in-frame clones only, not all of them. The table has about 160,000 clones, just under 80% seen once. As concerns this clone: Its antigen is not known.

J gave up 3 bases and V 5 bases, and 8 bases lay outside the gene matches. Germline V gives CDR1 SEHNR, CDR2 FQNEAQ (reference sequence). The CDR3 contains 15 residues. Donors showed nominal health when sampled, although they likely had unrecorded immune exposures. The chain recombines TRBV7-9 with TRBJ1-1; 8 bases align to TRBD1. This receptor was taken from a woman between 45 and 60 years old in good health and CMV-seronegative. Material for sequencing was PBMCs. This CDR3 is CASSRTGQGHTEAFF. In DNA form, the CDR3 reads TGTGCCAGCAGCCGGACCGGACAGGGCCACACTGAAGCTTTCTTT. The entire variable domain, with the rest obtained from reference TRBV7-9 and TRBJ1-1, is as follows: DTGVSQNPRHKITKRGQNVTFRCDPISEHNRLYWYRQTLGQGPEFLTYFQNEAQLEKSRLLSDRFSAERPKGSFSTLEIQRTEQGDSAMYLCASSRTGQGHTEAFFGQGTRLTVV.